The 27 T cell receptor beta chains reported below all come from one sample, sequenced in a study of identical twins. TCRdb reanalysed the 5' RACE reads using MiXCR and keeps one entry per CDR3 protein. The sample lists about 520,000 distinct CDR3 sequences, roughly a fifth occurring once. These same records also appear under a second study, on T cells expressing NK-cell markers.

Sequenced: CD4+ T cells sorted from blood. These receptor sequences come from a woman between 18 and 29 years old in good health.

This clonotype turned up a few times. The chain carries TRBV20-1 and TRBJ2-3; a possible D gene is TRBD2 (5 bases). This CDR3 region has 12 residues. Germline V gene sequence: CDR1 DFQATT, CDR2 SNEGSKA (reference sequence). The CDR3: CSLLAQTDTQYF. The CDR3 region has the DNA TGCAGCCTGCTAGCCCAGACAGATACGCAGTATTTT.

The V gene is TRBV15, the J gene TRBJ2-6; a weak D match, TRBD2 (7 bases). The CDR3 sequence is 19 residues long. From germline, CDR1 is LNHNV and CDR2 YYDKDF (reference sequence). V shed 1 base and J shed 0 bases, with 16 bases lying between them. The CDR3 protein is CATSRVYGGADSGANVLTF. The DNA for the CDR3 is TGTGCCACCAGCAGAGTTTATGGGGGGGCAGACTCTGGGGCCAACGTCCTGACTTTC.

This clonotype was detected a few times. The V call is TRBV5-6, the J call TRBJ2-1, with D uncertain. Germline CDR1 is SGHDT and CDR2 is YYEEEE. The CDR3 is made up of 12 amino acids. The V gene lost 1 base and the J gene lost 6 bases, with 5 bases spanning the gap. DNA of the CDR3: TGTGCCAGCAGCTTGTGGCCCAATGAGCAGTTCTTC. Amino acids: CASSLWPNEQFF.

This clonotype occurred once. Being one base from a much bigger clone, this may be a read error. This chain uses TRBV20-1 with TRBJ2-1; TRBD2 matches at 15 bases. Germline V lookup: CDR1 DFQATT, CDR2 SNEGSKA (reference sequence). There are 14 residues in the CDR3. The CDR3 bases are TGCAGTGCCTCCGGACTAGCGGGAGGGAATGTGCAGTTCTTC. Protein sequence: CSASGLAGGNVQFF.

This clonotype was seen a handful of times. This chain joins TRBV10-2 and TRBJ2-1; possible D gene TRBD2, 6 bases. Trimming pared 7 bases from V and 8 bases from J, leaving 12 bases between. CDR3 size: 12 residues. Germline CDR1 WSHSY, CDR2 SAAADI. CDR3 sequence reads: CASNRELHEQFF. CDR3 coding DNA: TGCGCCAGCAACCGGGAGCTCCATGAGCAGTTCTTC.

This clonotype has a handful of counts. The V gene is TRBV20-1, the J gene TRBJ1-2, with D perhaps matching TRBD1 (6 bases). Trimming removed 3 bases from V and 8 bases from J, with 16 bases in between. There are 13 residues in the CDR3. Germline CDR1 reads DFQATT; CDR2 reads SNEGSKA (reference sequence). CDR3 amino acids: CSASPGALGGYTF. The CDR3, as DNA: TGCAGTGCTAGCCCGGGGGCGTTGGGGGGCTACACCTTC.

The CDR3 region has the DNA TGTGCCAGCAGCCTCTCTAGCGGGAGTCCCTACGAGCAGTACTTC. Translation: CASSLSSGSPYEQYF. The chain joins TRBV6-1 to TRBJ2-7; the match to TRBD2 covers 10 bases. The ends lost 6 bases at V and 2 bases at J; junction bases unmatched: 7. The CDR3 sequence is 15 residues long. Germline CDR1 and CDR2: MNHNS and SASEGT.

This clonotype has more than one count but fewer than ten. This chain connects TRBV5-1 to TRBJ1-6; D may be TRBD1 (5 bases). V was clipped by 3 bases and J by 6 bases, with 13 bases between them. This CDR3 has 15 residues. Germline V gene sequence: CDR1 SGHRS, CDR2 YFSETQ. The CDR3 bases are TGCGCCAGCAGCTCCGTTGGGGGGACTAATTCACCCCTCCACTTT. It is translated as CASSSVGGTNSPLHF.

V usage is TRBV10-3 and J usage is TRBJ2-7; the D gene is possibly TRBD2 (6 bases). This CDR3 region has 14 residues. CDR1 and CDR2 (germline): ENHRY, SYGVKD. Trimming took 2 bases from V and 9 from J, leaving 17 bases between them. The CDR3 is CAISEGRDLRGQYF. In nucleotides, the CDR3 is TGTGCCATCAGTGAGGGGCGGGACCTACGAGGGCAGTACTTC.

This clonotype was observed many times. This rearrangement joins TRBV29-1 to TRBJ1-1; D possibly corresponds to TRBD1 (5 bases). The V gene lost 4 bases and the J gene lost 0 bases, with 12 bases spanning the gap. The CDR3 is 14 amino acids. Germline CDR1 is SQVTM and CDR2 is ANQGSEA. The CDR3 loop reads CSVGGDSMNTEAFF. CDR3 DNA sequence: TGCAGCGTTGGGGGTGACAGCATGAACACTGAAGCTTTCTTT.

The chain couples TRBV20-1 to TRBJ2-1; D could derive from TRBD1 or TRBD2 (6 bases each). This CDR3 is built from 13 residues. With 3 bases removed from V and 4 bases from J, the gap between germline ends came to 10 bases. Germline CDR1 is DFQATT and CDR2 is SNEGSKA (reference sequence). CDR3 coding DNA: TGCAGTGCTAGTCAAGGGGGGTACAATGAGCAGTTCTTC. Translating gives CSASQGGYNEQFF.

This clonotype was seen a handful of times. The CDR3: CASSPHPQETQYF. For the CDR3, the DNA is TGTGCCAGCAGCCCACACCCCCAAGAGACCCAGTACTTC. The gene calls are TRBV9 and TRBJ2-5; D unresolved. Germline V gives CDR1 SGDLS, CDR2 YYNGEE. The CDR3 covers 13 residues. V was shortened by 4 bases and J by 1 base, with 8 bases between the two germline ends.

This clonotype was observed a few times. This rearrangement joins TRBV5-1 to TRBJ1-3; weak D call: TRBD1 (5 bases). V was cut by 4 bases and J by 2 bases, with 10 bases left in between. Per germline, CDR1 SGHRS and CDR2 YFSETQ. This CDR3 is 14 amino acids long. CDR3 coding DNA: TGCGCCAGCAGCCGCTTAGGGGCTGGAAACACCATATATTTT. This encodes CASSRLGAGNTIYF.

This clonotype was counted only a few times. V gene TRBV10-1 combines with J gene TRBJ2-3; perhaps TRBD2 as D (5 bases). V lost 6 bases and J 1 base, leaving 11 bases between the germline ends. Germline CDR1 reads WNHNN; CDR2 reads SYGVQD (reference sequence). This CDR3 has 14 residues. The CDR3 DNA reads as TGCGCCAGCAGCCAAGGTAGCGGCACAGATACGCAGTATTTT. Residues: CASSQGSGTDTQYF.

This clonotype turned up a few times. The chain recombines TRBV3-1 with TRBJ1-1; D unresolved. The CDR3 has 12 residues. From germline, CDR1 is LGHDT and CDR2 YNNKEL (reference sequence). V gave up 3 bases and J gave up 7 bases, with 9 bases separating them. CDR3 nucleotides: TGTGCCAGCAGCCAGATTGTTGGTGAAGCTTTCTTT. Its protein product is CASSQIVGEAFF.

This clonotype was counted between two and nine times. V gene TRBV5-1 combines with J gene TRBJ2-5; D uncertain. Deletions cut 3 bases from V and 5 bases from J, with 17 bases between. The V gene's germline CDR1 is SGHRS and CDR2 YFSETQ. The CDR3 covers 15 residues. The CDR3 loop is CASSSQDPGGETQYF. The CDR3 region has the DNA TGCGCCAGCAGCTCGCAAGACCCAGGTGGCGAGACCCAGTACTTC. Supplemented by reference TRBV5-1 and TRBJ2-5, the full variable domain reads KAGVTQTPRYLIKTRGQQVTLSCSPISGHRSVSWYQQTPGQGLQFLFEYFSETQRNKGNFPGRFSGRQFSNSRSEMNVSTLELGDSALYLCASSSQDPGGETQYFGPGTRLLVL.

This clonotype was counted at least ten times. The CDR3 nucleotides are TGTGCCAGCAGATCCGGACAGGGAGGTTCACCCCTCCACTTT. It encodes CASRSGQGGSPLHF. The chain is built from TRBV12-3 or TRBV12-4 and TRBJ1-6, with 8 bases identical to TRBD1. Losses at the gene ends were 6 bases for V and 9 bases for J; bases not matched to a gene: 7. This CDR3 contains 14 residues.

The chain combines TRBV20-1 with TRBJ2-2, with D perhaps matching TRBD1 (6 bases). CDR3 size: 14 residues. The V gene's germline CDR1 is DFQATT and CDR2 SNEGSKA (reference sequence). V was pared by 3 bases and J by 0 bases, with 8 bases between. The CDR3 DNA is TGCAGTGCTAGCTACAGGGCGAACACCGGGGAGCTGTTTTTT. Amino acid sequence: CSASYRANTGELFF.

The CDR3 DNA is TGTGCCATCAGTGTGGAGGGTAGCGAGCAGTTCTTC. It translates to CAISVEGSEQFF. V gene TRBV10-3 combines with J gene TRBJ2-1; TRBD2 is a possible D gene (6 bases). Trimming pared 4 bases from V and 10 bases from J, leaving 11 bases between. The CDR3 contains 12 residues. Germline CDR1 and CDR2: ENHRY and SYGVKD.

CDR3 region: CASSRWGGSTGELFF. The CDR3 bases are TGTGCCAGTAGTCGGTGGGGCGGGAGCACCGGGGAGCTGTTTTTT. V is TRBV19 and J is TRBJ2-2, with 7 bases identical to TRBD2. The length of the CDR3 is 15 residues. After removal of 5 bases from V and 4 bases from J, the junction contained 7 bases not matched to a gene. Germline V gene sequence: CDR1 LNHDA, CDR2 SQIVND (reference sequence).

The chain carries TRBV7-9 and TRBJ2-7, with 10 bases identical to TRBD2. From germline, CDR1 is SEHNR and CDR2 FQNEAQ (reference sequence). The CDR3 covers 13 residues. J gave up 12 bases and V 5 bases, and 10 bases lay outside the gene matches. CDR3 in DNA: TGTGCCAGCAGCCCCCGGCTAGCGGGAGAGAGGTACTTC. Protein: CASSPRLAGERYF.

The CDR3 bases are TGCGCCAGCAGAAGCCCTAGCGGTCGGTATACCGGGGAGCTGTTTTTT. This codes for CASRSPSGRYTGELFF. The chain carries TRBV10-2 and TRBJ2-2; 7 nucleotides align to TRBD2. This CDR3 has 16 amino acids. Germline CDR1 WSHSY, CDR2 SAAADI. The ends lost 6 bases at V and 5 bases at J; junction bases unmatched: 12.

This clonotype was seen many times. The chain links TRBV20-1 to TRBJ2-3, with 7 bases that match TRBD2. The trim removed 3 bases at V and 5 bases at J, leaving 11 bases unmatched. Germline loops: CDR1 DFQATT, CDR2 SNEGSKA (reference sequence). This CDR3 spans 15 amino acids. This CDR3 is CSASSGRAIKDTQYF. CDR3 DNA sequence: TGCAGTGCTAGTAGTGGGAGGGCCATAAAAGATACGCAGTATTTT.

Only a few counts were recorded for this clonotype. The V and J genes are TRBV5-1 and TRBJ2-5, with 8 bases aligning to TRBD2. The CDR3 length is 17 residues. Germline CDR1 SGHRS, CDR2 YFSETQ. V was pared by 0 bases and J by 1 base, with 8 bases of the junction left unmatched. The CDR3 coding sequence is TGCGCCAGCAGCTTGGCTGGATACGGGGGGGGCCAAGAGACCCAGTACTTC. This codes for CASSLAGYGGGQETQYF.

This clonotype was recorded a few times. V gene TRBV6-5 combines with J gene TRBJ2-5; D unclear. CDR1 and CDR2 (germline): MNHEY, SVGAGI. CDR3 length equals 12 residues. V was clipped by 6 bases and J by 9 bases, with 14 bases between them. The CDR3, as DNA: TGTGCCAGCAGATCCCCGGTGGGGTCCCAGTACTTC. As protein: CASRSPVGSQYF.

V is TRBV28 and J is TRBJ1-1, with no clear D. The CDR3 has 12 amino acids. Germline V CDR1 and CDR2: MDHEN, SYDVKM. Trimming cost V 7 bases and J 4 bases, with 10 bases left between them. CDR3 nucleotide sequence: TGTGCCAGCATGCTGTTGGGCACTGAAGCTTTCTTT. Protein product: CASMLLGTEAFF.

This chain links TRBV29-1 with TRBJ1-1, with D possibly being TRBD1 (5 bases). The CDR3 is 11 residues long. Per the germline V gene, CDR1 is SQVTM and CDR2 is ANQGSEA. The V end lost 7 bases, the J end lost 5 bases, and 11 bases lay between the germline ends. CDR3 coding DNA: TGCAGCGCCGGGACTCCGACTGAAGCTTTCTTT. It is translated as CSAGTPTEAFF.